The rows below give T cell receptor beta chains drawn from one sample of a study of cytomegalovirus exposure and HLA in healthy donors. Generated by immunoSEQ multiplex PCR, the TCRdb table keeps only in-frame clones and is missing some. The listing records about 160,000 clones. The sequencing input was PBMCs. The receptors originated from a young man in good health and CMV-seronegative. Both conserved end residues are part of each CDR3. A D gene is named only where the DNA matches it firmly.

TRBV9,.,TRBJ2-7,TGTGCCAGCAGCGTAGCTTCCAGGGACATCTACGAGCAGTACTTC,CASSVASRDIYEQYF
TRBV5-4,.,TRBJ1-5,TGTGCCAGCGCCCGGGATTCTAATCAGCCCCAGCATTTT,CASARDSNQPQHF
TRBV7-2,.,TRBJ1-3,TGTGCCAGCAGCTCCCCTTACAGAAACACCATATATTTT,CASSSPYRNTIYF
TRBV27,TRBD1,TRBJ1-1,TGTGCCAGCAGTAGGACAGGGAGAACGACTGAAGCTTTCTTT,CASSRTGRTTEAFF
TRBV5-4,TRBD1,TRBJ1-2,TGTGCCAGCAGCCCCGGACAGGGGGCCCACTTCTATGGCTACACCTTC,CASSPGQGAHFYGYTF
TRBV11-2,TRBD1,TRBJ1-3,TGTGCCAGCAGTTCTAACAGGGGGCGAGGAAACACCATATATTTT,CASSSNRGRGNTIYF
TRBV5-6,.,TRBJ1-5,TGTGCCAGCAGCTACGGGGAAGGCAATCAGCCCCAGCATTTT,CASSYGEGNQPQHF
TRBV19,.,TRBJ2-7,TGTGCCAGTAGTATAGAACAGGGTGTCTCCTACGAGCAGTACTTC,CASSIEQGVSYEQYF
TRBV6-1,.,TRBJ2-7,TGTGCCAGCAGTGAACTTCAGGGGACCTCCTACGAGCAGTACTTT,CASSELQGTSYEQYF
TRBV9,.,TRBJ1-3,TGTGCCAGCAGCTTAAGTTCGGGGATAGCCGGAAACACCATATATTTT,CASSLSSGIAGNTIYF
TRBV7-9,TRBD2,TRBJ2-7,TGTGCCAGCAGCTTCGGAGGCGGGAGGGCCGTGGGGGAGCAGTACTTC,CASSFGGGRAVGEQYF
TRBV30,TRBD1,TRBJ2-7,TGTGCCTGGAGTGTACTCTGGACAGGGAATTACGAGCAGTACTTC,CAWSVLWTGNYEQYF
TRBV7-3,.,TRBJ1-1,TGTGCCAGCAGCCCTGAGGCGGCGCTGAACACTGAAGCTTTCTTT,CASSPEAALNTEAFF
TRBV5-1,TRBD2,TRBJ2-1,TGCGCCAGCAGCTTGATTAGCGGGAGGGAAAATGAGCAGTTCTTC,CASSLISGRENEQFF
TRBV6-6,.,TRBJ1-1,TGTGCCAGCAGTTACTCTTGGGGCGAGTTCACTGAAGCTTTCTTT,CASSYSWGEFTEAFF
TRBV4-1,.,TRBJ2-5,TGCGCCAGCACTCAAGATATGAGAACCCAGTACTTC,CASTQDMRTQYF
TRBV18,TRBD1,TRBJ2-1,TGTGCCAGCTCACAGACAGGGGGCAAAAACAATGAGCAGTTCTTC,CASSQTGGKNNEQFF
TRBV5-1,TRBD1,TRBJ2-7,TGCGCCAGCAGCAAACCCGGGACAGCACACGAGCAGTACTTC,CASSKPGTAHEQYF
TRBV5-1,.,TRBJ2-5,TGCGCCAGCAGCTCGAACCGAGGGCAAGAGACCCAGTACTTC,CASSSNRGQETQYF
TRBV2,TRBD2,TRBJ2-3,TGTGCCAGCAAGCAACTAGCGGGAGTTGCAGATACGCAGTATTTT,CASKQLAGVADTQYF
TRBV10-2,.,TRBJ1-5,TGCGCCAGCAGTGAATCTGATATCGCGAATCAGCCCCAGCATTTT,CASSESDIANQPQHF
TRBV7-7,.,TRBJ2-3,TGTGCCAGCAGCTTAGCGACTACAGATACGCAGTATTTT,CASSLATTDTQYF
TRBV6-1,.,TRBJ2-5,TGTGCCAGCAGTGGGGGGACAATCGAGACCCAGTACTTC,CASSGGTIETQYF
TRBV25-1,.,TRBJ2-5,TGTGCCAGCAGTGAATATAACTTCCAAGAGACCCAGTACTTC,CASSEYNFQETQYF
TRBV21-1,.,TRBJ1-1,TGTGCCAGCACCAACGCGGGTTTCACTGAAGCTTTCTTT,CASTNAGFTEAFF
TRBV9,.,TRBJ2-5,TGTGCCAGCAGCGTAGGGCCCTCTCCGGAGACCCAGTACTTC,CASSVGPSPETQYF
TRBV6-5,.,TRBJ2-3,TGTGCCAGCTGGCGCGGGCTTAGCACAGATACGCAGTATTTT,CASWRGLSTDTQYF
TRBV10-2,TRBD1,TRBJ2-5,TGCGCCAGCGGGGCCACCGGGACAGGGGAGGAGACCCAGTACTTC,CASGATGTGEETQYF
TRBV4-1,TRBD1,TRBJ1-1,TGCGCCAGCAGCCAAGACCGTAACAGGGGTGAGACTGAAGCTTTCTTT,CASSQDRNRGETEAFF
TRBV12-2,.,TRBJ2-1,TGTGCAAGTCGCTTAGCGAGGTCGACTAGCGGGAGGATCACCTACAATGAGCAGTTCTTC,CASRLARSTSGRITYNEQFF
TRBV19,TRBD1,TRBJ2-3,TGTGCCAGTAGTCGAGACAGGGGAGTGGTGGATACGCAGTATTTT,CASSRDRGVVDTQYF
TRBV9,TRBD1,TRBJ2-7,TGTGCCAGCAGCGTAGGGGGGACAGGGGTCCTAAGCTCCTACGAGCAGTACTTC,CASSVGGTGVLSSYEQYF
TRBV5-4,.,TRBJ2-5,TGTGCCAGCAGCTTGGGCAGGCAGTGGGAGACCCAGTACTTC,CASSLGRQWETQYF
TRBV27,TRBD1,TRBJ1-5,TGTGCCAGCAGTCTATTGGGACAGGGAGGTCAGCCCCAGCATTTT,CASSLLGQGGQPQHF
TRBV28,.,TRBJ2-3,TGTGCCAGCAGTTTACGAGCGGGCACAGATACGCAGTATTTT,CASSLRAGTDTQYF
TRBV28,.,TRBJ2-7,TGTGCCAGCAGTTTGCGGGGACTTGTCTCCTACGAGCAGTACTTC,CASSLRGLVSYEQYF
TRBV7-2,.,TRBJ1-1,TGTGCCAGCAGCTTTGGTGGAGTTCCGAACACTGAAGCTTTCTTT,CASSFGGVPNTEAFF
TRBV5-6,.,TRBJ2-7,TGTGCCAGCAGCTATCCTACTAGCTACGAGCAGTACTTC,CASSYPTSYEQYF
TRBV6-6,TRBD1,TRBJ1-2,TGTGCCAGCAGTCCATTGACAGGGGGAAACTATGGCTACACCTTC,CASSPLTGGNYGYTF
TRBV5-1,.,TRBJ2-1,TGCGCCAGCAGCCCCTGGGCGGGGAACTACAATGAGCAGTTCTTC,CASSPWAGNYNEQFF
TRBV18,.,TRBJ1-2,TGTGCCAGCTCACCAGCCAAACCGGGACATCAACCTCGCCGATATGGCTACACCTTC,CASSPAKPGHQPRRYGYTF
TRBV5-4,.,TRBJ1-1,TGTGCCAGCAGCTCACCCGGGACAAAGGGACCTGAAGCTTTCTTT,CASSSPGTKGPEAFF
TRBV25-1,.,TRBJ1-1,TGTGCCAGCCAACGGAGGGGGGGGAACACTGAAGCTTTCTTT,CASQRRGGNTEAFF
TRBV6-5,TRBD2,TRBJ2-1,TGTGCCAGCAGTTTTAGGGTAGCGGGAGGATTTAGTGAGCAGTTCTTC,CASSFRVAGGFSEQFF
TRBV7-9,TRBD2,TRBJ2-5,TGTGCCAGCAGCCTCACAGCGGGAGGATTCCAAGAGACCCAGTACTTC,CASSLTAGGFQETQYF
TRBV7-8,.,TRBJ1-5,TGTGCCAGCAGCTTAGAATCAGCAGGACAAGGAGGCAATCAGCCCCAGCATTTT,CASSLESAGQGGNQPQHF
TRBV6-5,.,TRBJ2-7,TGTGCCAGCAGTTACGGCGGGTTATACGAGCAGTACTTC,CASSYGGLYEQYF
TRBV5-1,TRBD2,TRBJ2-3,TGCGCCAGCAGTTTCCTAGCGGGAGCAAGCACAGATACGCAGTATTTT,CASSFLAGASTDTQYF
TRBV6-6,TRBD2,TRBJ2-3,TGTGCCAGCAGTTCGACCCGTGGACTAGTTCCAGATACGCAGTATTTT,CASSSTRGLVPDTQYF